The clone carrying this T cell receptor (beta chain) was detected only once. Produced via immunoSEQ multiplex PCR; TCRdb's table is partial and in-frame only. The table includes about 2.4 million clones, approximately 93% detected once. This sample is drawn from a study of shared clonotypes between healthy human individuals. Germline lookup yields CDR1 MNHNS and CDR2 SASEGT. Germline trimming cut 3 bases from V and 2 bases from J; bases unmatched to any gene: 9. The CDR3 is 16 amino acids. This TCR was sampled from a man younger than 35 in good health. Some clones in this sample may be carry-over from other donors' samples. V is TRBV6-1 and J is TRBJ2-7, with 8 positions matching TRBD1. The material sequenced was naive CD4+ T cells from PBMCs. Subset denoted: CD45RA+ positively selected. The CDR3 reads CASSDYAGTGAYEQYF. CDR3 coding DNA: TGTGCCAGCAGTGACTATGCCGGGACAGGTGCCTACGAGCAGTACTTC.